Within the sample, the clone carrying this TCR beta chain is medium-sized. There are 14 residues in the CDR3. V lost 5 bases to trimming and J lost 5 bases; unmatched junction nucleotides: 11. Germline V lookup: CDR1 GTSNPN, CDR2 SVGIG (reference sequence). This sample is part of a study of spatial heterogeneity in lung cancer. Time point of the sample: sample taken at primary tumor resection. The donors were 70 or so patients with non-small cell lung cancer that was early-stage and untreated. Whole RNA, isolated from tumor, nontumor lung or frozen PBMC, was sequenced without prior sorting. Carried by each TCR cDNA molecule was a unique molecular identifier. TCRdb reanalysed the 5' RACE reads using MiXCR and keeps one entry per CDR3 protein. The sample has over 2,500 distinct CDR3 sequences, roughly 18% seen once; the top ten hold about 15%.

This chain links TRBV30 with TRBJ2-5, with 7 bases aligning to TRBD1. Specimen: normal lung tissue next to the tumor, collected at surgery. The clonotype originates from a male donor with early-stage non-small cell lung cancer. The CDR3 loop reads CAWQPGTAIETQYF. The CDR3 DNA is TGTGCCTGGCAACCCGGGACAGCGATCGAGACCCAGTACTTC.